A single sample is the source of the 23 T cell receptor beta chains below, sequenced in a study of shared clonotypes between healthy human individuals. Using immunoSEQ multiplex PCR, the repertoire was profiled, and TCRdb retains in-frame clones only, with some absent. The sample includes around 2,000,000 clones, about 95% of them seen just once. CD45RO-negative cells were positively selected for CCR7, leaving out terminally differentiated effector memory CD45RA+ cells. Sequenced material: naive CD8+ T cells sorted from blood. The receptors were sampled from a man aged 18-30 years in good health.

With respect to this clone: Distinct nucleotide sequences in the sample also encode this CDR3. V usage is TRBV6-5 and J usage is TRBJ1-5, with 8 bases aligning to TRBD1. This CDR3 is 13 amino acids long. Germline trimming cut 8 bases from V and 7 bases from J; bases unmatched to any gene: 7. Germline CDR1 reads MNHEY; CDR2 reads SVGAGI. The CDR3 nucleotides read TGTGCCAGCGGCACAGGGGGAGGCCAGCCCCAGCATTTT. It yields the protein CASGTGGGQPQHF.

The CDR3 sequence: CASSQEVASGAYEQFF. DNA of the CDR3: TGCGCCAGCAGCCAAGAAGTGGCTAGCGGGGCCTATGAGCAGTTCTTC. The V call is TRBV4-3, the J call TRBJ2-1; TRBD2 matches at 9 bases. The junction had 8 bases not matched to a gene; V was cut back by 0 bases and J by 8 bases. There are 16 residues in the CDR3. Germline-derived CDR1 and CDR2 are LGHNA and YSLEER.

This clone has only one observation. V is TRBV2 and J is TRBJ2-5, with 10 bases fitting TRBD1. The CDR3 sequence is 15 residues long. The germline V gene has CDR1 SNHLY and CDR2 FYNNEI. Trimming removed 1 base from V and 2 bases from J; junction bases left unmatched: 1. The CDR3 loop reads CASSEGQGAQETQYF. The CDR3 region has the DNA TGTGCCAGCAGTGAAGGACAGGGGGCGCAAGAGACCCAGTACTTC.

The rearrangement links TRBV30 to TRBJ1-1; no reliable D call. The V gene lost 6 bases and the J gene lost 2 bases, with 10 bases spanning the gap. Germline V gives CDR1 GTSNPN, CDR2 SVGIG (reference sequence). The CDR3 length is 12 residues. CDR3 sequence: CACFPLNTEAFF. CDR3 nucleotide sequence: TGTGCCTGCTTCCCTCTTAACACTGAAGCTTTCTTT.

The CDR3 loop reads CASSDRLRTYQETQYF. The CDR3 nucleotides are TGTGCCAGCAGTGACCGACTACGAACGTACCAAGAGACCCAGTACTTC. The V and J genes are TRBV27 and TRBJ2-5, with D tentatively TRBD2 (5 bases). The CDR3 spans 16 residues. V lost 5 bases, J lost 0 bases, and 16 bases lay in between. Germline CDR1 MNHEY, CDR2 SMNVEV (reference sequence).

The V gene is TRBV13, the J gene TRBJ2-1, with D perhaps matching TRBD1 or TRBD2 (5 bases each). The CDR3 covers 15 residues. The V and J ends lost 5 bases and 6 bases respectively, with 17 bases between them. Germline CDR1 PRHDT, CDR2 FYEKMQ (reference sequence). CDR3 DNA: TGTGCCAGCAGCCCACAACCCGGGACCATCAATGAGCAGTTCTTC. Its protein is CASSPQPGTINEQFF.

The chain joins TRBV5-4 to TRBJ2-7; no clear D gene. Looked up from germline, CDR1 is SGHNT and CDR2 is YYREEE (reference sequence). The V end lost 1 base, the J end lost 6 bases, and 11 bases lay between the germline ends. The CDR3 has 13 amino acids. As DNA, the CDR3 is TGTGCCAGCAGCTTGTCTGCGGCTAGCGAGCAGTACTTC. This codes for CASSLSAASEQYF.

CDR3 coding DNA: TGCGCCAGCAGCCAAGGAACAGCGGGGGGGCCCCCGGATGGAGGCTACGAGCAGTACTTC. Its translation: CASSQGTAGGPPDGGYEQYF. The chain joins TRBV4-1 to TRBJ2-7, with 10 bases fitting TRBD2. The ends lost 1 base at V and 3 bases at J; junction bases unmatched: 18. The germline V gene has CDR1 MGHRA and CDR2 YSYEKL. CDR3 length: 20 amino acids.

J is TRBJ1-3 and V is TRBV28; no firm D call. With 3 bases removed from V and 0 bases from J, the gap between germline ends came to 6 bases. CDR1 and CDR2 from the germline V gene are MDHEN and SYDVKM. This CDR3 region has 14 residues. The CDR3 protein is CASSFALSGNTIYF. In DNA, the CDR3 is TGTGCCAGCAGTTTTGCACTCTCTGGAAACACCATATATTTT. Full variable domain (outside the CDR3, taken from reference TRBV28 and TRBJ1-3): DVKVTQSSRYLVKRTGEKVFLECVQDMDHENMFWYRQDPGLGLRLIYFSYDVKMKEKGDIPEGYSVSREKKERFSLILESASTNQTSMYLCASSFALSGNTIYFGEGSWLTVV.

The rearrangement links TRBV5-1 to TRBJ1-4, with TRBD1 identical over 8 bases. Germline values: CDR1 SGHRS, CDR2 YFSETQ. The CDR3 sequence is 16 residues long. Germline trimming cut 4 bases from V and 8 bases from J; bases unmatched to any gene: 13. The CDR3 is CASSPSSTGEGEKLFF. The DNA for the CDR3 is TGCGCCAGCAGCCCCAGCTCGACAGGGGAGGGGGAAAAACTGTTTTTT.

This clone was counted a single time. The chain is built from TRBV6-1 and TRBJ1-1, with D possibly TRBD1 on 5 matching bases. Germline CDR1 is MNHNS and CDR2 is SASEGT. V was clipped by 3 bases and J by 6 bases, with 11 bases between them. The CDR3 runs to 13 residues. The CDR3 DNA reads TGTGCCAGCAGTGAGGGGGGTTACCCTGAAGCTTTCTTT. Encoded protein: CASSEGGYPEAFF.

This clone has a handful of counts. J is TRBJ2-1 and V is TRBV6-1; 8 bases line up with TRBD1. This CDR3 contains 13 residues. Germline V CDR1 and CDR2: MNHNS, SASEGT. The trim removed 8 bases at V and 4 bases at J, leaving 4 bases unmatched. The CDR3 here is CASDRGGYNEQFF. The CDR3 nucleotides are TGTGCCAGCGACAGGGGCGGGTACAATGAGCAGTTCTTC.

This clone was counted between two and nine times. The chain has TRBV6-6 and TRBJ1-6, with 8 bases lining up with TRBD1. This CDR3 region has 14 residues. Per the germline V gene, CDR1 is MNHNY and CDR2 is SVGAGI (reference sequence). With V trimmed by 3 bases and J by 10 bases, 5 bases remained unmatched. This CDR3 is CASSYSQGESPLHF. Written as DNA, the CDR3 is TGTGCCAGCAGTTATTCACAGGGGGAATCACCCCTCCACTTT.

DNA of the CDR3: TGTGCCAGCAGCTTAGTAGGAGACAGGTCCTACGAGCAGTACTTC. It yields the protein CASSLVGDRSYEQYF. The chain recombines TRBV11-1 with TRBJ2-7; possibly TRBD1 for D (6 bases). This CDR3 region has 15 residues. V lost 1 base to trimming and J lost 1 base, with 11 bases between them. Germline loops: CDR1 SGHAT, CDR2 FQDESV (reference sequence).

The CDR3 region has the DNA TGTGCCAGCAGCTTAAGTTACGGGACAGGCGAGCAGTACTTC. Protein sequence: CASSLSYGTGEQYF. The gene calls are TRBV7-3 and TRBJ2-7; 8 nucleotides align to TRBD1. Per germline, CDR1 SGHTA and CDR2 FQGTGA. V shed 1 base and J 6 bases; nucleotides not matched to a gene: 5. This CDR3 is 14 amino acids long.

The J gene is TRBJ2-7, the V gene TRBV6-1; no clear D gene. V lost 3 bases and J 6 bases, leaving 15 bases between the germline ends. The germline gives CDR1 MNHNS, CDR2 SASEGT. The CDR3 has 14 residues. CDR3 DNA sequence: TGTGCCAGCAGTGACGGCGGCTCAAGGGCCGAGCAGTACTTC. Its translation is CASSDGGSRAEQYF.

The gene calls are TRBV6-7 and TRBJ1-2; a possible D gene is TRBD1 (6 bases). TRBV6-7 has ORF status, its function being uncertain. The CDR3 runs to 12 residues. V lost 4 bases to trimming and J lost 8 bases, with 11 bases between them. CDR3 in amino acids: CASSSPGAGYTF. The CDR3 bases are TGTGCCAGCAGTTCCCCGGGGGCCGGCTACACCTTC.

CDR3 residues: CASSQGSAPSSYEQYF. The CDR3 DNA sequence: TGCGCCAGCAGCCAAGGATCAGCGCCAAGCTCCTACGAGCAGTACTTC. The chain carries TRBV4-1 and TRBJ2-7; D not resolved. V was shortened by 1 base and J by 0 bases, with 13 bases between the two germline ends. Germline V lookup: CDR1 MGHRA, CDR2 YSYEKL. The CDR3 has 16 residues.

The chain combines TRBV5-8 with TRBJ2-1; 8 bases are shared with TRBD1. CDR1 SGHTS and CDR2 YDEGEE come from the germline V gene. After removal of 3 bases from V and 8 bases from J, the junction contained 7 bases not matched to a gene. The CDR3 contains 14 residues. In DNA form, the CDR3 reads TGTGCCAGCAGCTCTCCTCAGGGGGCCGATGAGCAGTTCTTC. It yields the protein CASSSPQGADEQFF.

CDR3: CASSPQRGRQETQYF. CDR3 nucleotides: TGTGCCAGCTCACCACAAAGGGGAAGACAAGAGACCCAGTACTTC. This chain links TRBV18 with TRBJ2-5; maybe TRBD1 (5 bases). The V end lost 1 base, the J end lost 2 bases, and 11 bases lay between the germline ends. Germline CDR1 is KGHSH and CDR2 is LQKENI. This CDR3 is built from 15 residues.

This clone was counted only a few times. The chain uses TRBV28 and TRBJ1-6; tentative D call: TRBD1 (6 bases). Germline CDR1 MDHEN, CDR2 SYDVKM. V lost 5 bases and J 11 bases, leaving 22 bases between the germline ends. The CDR3 totals 16 residues. For the CDR3, the DNA is TGTGCCAGCAGTCCGTATCCGGGACAAGTAAGGGCACCCCTCCACTTT. It is translated as CASSPYPGQVRAPLHF.

The CDR3 region is CASSLGSGTENTGELFF. The CDR3 region has the DNA TGTGCCAGCAGCTTAGGCTCCGGGACAGAGAACACCGGGGAGCTGTTTTTT. This chain connects TRBV11-3 to TRBJ2-2, with TRBD1 matching 7 bases. CDR1 is SGHNT, CDR2 YENEEA, per germline. The CDR3 sequence is 17 residues long. V lost 1 base to trimming and J lost 1 base; unmatched junction nucleotides: 6.

The genes are TRBV28 and TRBJ1-5, with 8 bases identical to TRBD1. The germline V gene has CDR1 MDHEN and CDR2 SYDVKM. V gave up 6 bases and J gave up 7 bases; unmatched junction bases: 8. The CDR3 contains 14 residues. Here the CDR3 reads CASSLQGARQPQHF. The DNA for the CDR3 is TGTGCCAGCAGCCTTCAGGGGGCACGGCAGCCCCAGCATTTT.